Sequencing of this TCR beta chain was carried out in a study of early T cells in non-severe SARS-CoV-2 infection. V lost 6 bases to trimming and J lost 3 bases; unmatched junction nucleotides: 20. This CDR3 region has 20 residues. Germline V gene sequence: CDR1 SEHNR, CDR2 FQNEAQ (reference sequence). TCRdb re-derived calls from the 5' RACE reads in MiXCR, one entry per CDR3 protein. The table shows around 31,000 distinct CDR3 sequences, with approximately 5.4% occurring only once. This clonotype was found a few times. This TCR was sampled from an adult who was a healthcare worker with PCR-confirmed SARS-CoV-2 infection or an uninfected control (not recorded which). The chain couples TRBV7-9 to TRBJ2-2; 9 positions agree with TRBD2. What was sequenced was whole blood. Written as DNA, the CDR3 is TGTGCCAGCAGTCGTCGGGCCACAATCTGGACTAGCGCTTACACCGGGGAGCTGTTTTTT. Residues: CASSRRATIWTSAYTGELFF.